This T cell receptor beta chain is from a study of blood T cell repertoires in COVID-19. Turning to the study itself: COVID-19 samples collected from the United States, Italy and Spain covered acute and convalescent phases. Sample material is recorded as cDNA or gDNA derived from T cells, B-cell-depleted T cells, or PBMCs.

This CDR3 is 14 amino acids long. From germline, CDR1 is SEHNR and CDR2 FQNEAQ (reference sequence). V shed 3 bases, J shed 8 bases, and the junction held 4 bases outside the gene matches. While infection was still active, Seattle patients were enrolled and then followed longitudinally. How the authors handled the data: It was from reference gene primer amplification that nucleated cell counts were estimated. Sequenced by immunoSEQ multiplex PCR; TCRdb stores in-frame clones only, minus some. V, J and clone size are those of that table, while D and trimming were read from the DNA. The sample gives more than 150,000 clones, 85% to 90% of which show up once; approximately 0.62% is in the top ten.

The sequence was obtained from a man in his sixties with COVID-19, enrolled during active disease. Sequencing was performed on peripheral blood. The chain uses TRBV7-9 and TRBJ1-6; 7 bases are a match to TRBD1. CDR3 region: CASSLGQSYSPLHF. The DNA of the CDR3 is TGTGCCAGCAGCTTGGGACAGTCCTATTCACCCCTCCACTTT.